Each of the 5 T cell receptor beta chains below was sequenced from the same sample in a study of blood T cell repertoires in COVID-19. Assay used: immunoSEQ multiplex PCR; TCRdb lists only in-frame clones, some missing. The table shows some 16,000 clones, with around 86% occurring only once. The source material was peripheral blood. The receptors shown here come from a man aged 60 to 69 with acute or convalescent COVID-19.

J is TRBJ2-3 and V is TRBV24-1, with D maybe TRBD1 (6 bases). Germline V gene data show CDR1 as KGHDR and CDR2 as SFDVKD. V gave up 1 base and J gave up 3 bases, with 10 bases separating them. The CDR3 length is 15 residues. The CDR3 region is CATSDFQGSTDTQYF. The CDR3 region has the DNA TGTGCCACCAGTGATTTCCAGGGGTCGACAGATACGCAGTATTTT.

This chain joins TRBV7-8 and TRBJ1-4, with D perhaps matching TRBD1 (6 bases). V was pared by 2 bases and J by 2 bases, with 12 bases between. CDR1 and CDR2 from the germline V gene are SGHVS and FQNEAQ. This CDR3 is built from 16 residues. The DNA for the CDR3 is TGTGCCAGCAGCTTATACAGGGTTGTCACTAATGAAAAACTGTTTTTT. Its translation: CASSLYRVVTNEKLFF.

The chain links TRBV13 to TRBJ2-1; D perhaps matches TRBD2 (5 bases). The CDR3 spans 15 residues. Germline V CDR1 and CDR2: PRHDT, FYEKMQ (reference sequence). The V end was cut by 5 bases, the J end by 8 bases, with 19 bases between. CDR3 in amino acids: CASSATTRARHEQFF. The CDR3 DNA sequence: TGTGCCAGCAGCGCAACGACGAGGGCACGCCATGAGCAGTTCTTC.

J is TRBJ1-5 and V is TRBV6-5; D gene ambiguous. V dropped 2 bases and J dropped 5 bases, with 7 bases sitting between them. Germline CDR1 reads MNHEY; CDR2 reads SVGAGI. This CDR3 is 13 amino acids long. This CDR3 is CASSYRLDQPQHF. The CDR3 DNA reads as TGTGCCAGCAGTTACAGACTTGATCAGCCCCAGCATTTT.

The rearrangement uses TRBV11-2 and TRBJ2-1, with TRBD2 matching 8 bases. Per germline, CDR1 SGHAT and CDR2 FQNNGV. This CDR3 has 17 residues. The junction had 11 bases not matched to a gene; V was cut back by 4 bases and J by 3 bases. The CDR3 region is CASSSRAGGLYYNEQFF. CDR3 DNA: TGTGCCAGCAGCTCACGGGCGGGGGGCCTATACTACAATGAGCAGTTCTTC.